The 14 T cell receptor beta chains given below trace back to one sample, sequenced in a study of blood T cell repertoires in COVID-19. The method was immunoSEQ multiplex PCR; TCRdb's version includes in-frame clones alone and lacks a portion of them. The sample contains under 80,000 clones, roughly 71% of which appear only once. The material sequenced was peripheral blood. Every receptor here comes from a man in his fifties or sixties with COVID-19, enrolled during active disease.

The CDR3 sequence is CSTGDPGEKLFF. For the CDR3, the DNA is TGCAGCACCGGCGATCCCGGGGAAAAACTGTTTTTT. The chain links TRBV29-1 to TRBJ1-4; no definite D call. The V end lost 8 bases, the J end lost 8 bases, and 15 bases lay between the germline ends. The germline V gene encodes CDR1 SQVTM and CDR2 ANQGSEA. The CDR3 totals 12 residues.

This chain links TRBV30 with TRBJ1-3; D is possibly TRBD1 (5 bases). CDR1 and CDR2 (germline): GTSNPN, SVGIG (reference sequence). This CDR3 has 11 amino acids. V was trimmed by 2 bases and J by 7 bases, leaving 6 bases between them. CDR3 in amino acids: CAWSPGNTIYF. The CDR3 bases are TGTGCCTGGAGTCCAGGGAACACCATATATTTT.

The J gene is TRBJ1-1, the V gene TRBV24-1, with D hard to call. V dropped 3 bases and J dropped 7 bases, with 8 bases sitting between them. The CDR3 runs to 12 residues. Looked up from germline, CDR1 is KGHDR and CDR2 is SFDVKD. CDR3 nucleotide sequence: TGTGCCACCAGTGATCGGGATAGTGAAGCTTTCTTT. As protein: CATSDRDSEAFF.

The chain joins TRBV4-1 to TRBJ2-7; TRBD1 matches 10 bases. Looked up from germline, CDR1 is MGHRA and CDR2 is YSYEKL. CDR3 length equals 15 residues. Trimming cost V 4 bases and J 0 bases; bases outside gene matches: 3. The CDR3 protein is CASSLRTGGSYEQYF. The DNA for the CDR3 is TGCGCCAGCAGCCTCCGGACAGGGGGCTCCTACGAGCAGTACTTC.

This clone was counted a single time. Its ends do not fully match the called genes, so a read error is possible. The chain links TRBV2 to TRBJ2-3, with D maybe TRBD2 (6 bases). This CDR3 has 14 amino acids. CDR1 SNHLY and CDR2 FYNNEI come from the germline V gene. CDR3 loop: CASRDGTPADTQYF. The CDR3 coding sequence is TGTGCCAGCAGGGACGGGACTCCCGCAGACACGCAGTATTTT.

The genes are TRBV5-5 and TRBJ1-4; possible D gene TRBD1, 6 bases. The CDR3 has 15 residues. The V and J ends lost 2 bases and 5 bases respectively, with 13 bases between them. Germline CDR1 is SGHKS and CDR2 is YYEKEE (reference sequence). The CDR3 is CASSFRTAWNEKLFF. The CDR3 nucleotides are TGTGCCAGCAGCTTCCGGACAGCTTGGAATGAAAAACTGTTTTTT.

The chain uses TRBV4-1 and TRBJ2-3, with TRBD1 identical over 8 bases. CDR3 length: 16 residues. V shed 5 bases and J 2 bases; nucleotides not matched to a gene: 9. From germline, CDR1 is MGHRA and CDR2 YSYEKL. CDR3 amino acids: CASSSSGTGPTDTQYF. In nucleotides, the CDR3 is TGCGCCAGCAGCTCATCCGGGACAGGCCCCACAGATACGCAGTATTTT.

The chain couples TRBV6-4 to TRBJ2-5; the D gene is possibly TRBD1 (5 bases). Trimming stripped 6 bases from V and 3 bases from J, with 14 bases between. From germline, CDR1 is MRHNA and CDR2 SNTAGT. This CDR3 has 14 residues. The CDR3 is CASSPTGNEETQYF. Written as DNA, the CDR3 is TGTGCCAGCAGCCCAACAGGTAACGAAGAGACCCAGTACTTC.

The chain carries TRBV6-6 and TRBJ2-3; 15 positions match TRBD2. V was pared by 5 bases and J by 3 bases, with 12 bases of the junction left unmatched. Germline V gene lookup returns CDR1 MNHNY and CDR2 SVGAGI (reference sequence). This CDR3 spans 19 amino acids. CDR3 DNA sequence: TGTGCCAGCAGTCAGGGACTAGCGGGGGGTCCCACGGAGACAGATACGCAGTATTTT. Its protein product is CASSQGLAGGPTETDTQYF.

This chain joins TRBV10-3 and TRBJ2-5; weak D call: TRBD2 (6 bases). V shed 3 bases and J shed 3 bases, with 14 bases lying between them. The CDR3 totals 15 residues. CDR1 and CDR2 from the germline V gene are ENHRY and SYGVKD. CDR3 sequence reads: CAISDQRQREETQYF. The CDR3 DNA sequence: TGTGCCATCAGTGACCAAAGACAGCGGGAAGAGACCCAGTACTTC.

The chain couples TRBV7-3 to TRBJ2-7; 7 bases agree with TRBD1. The trim removed 1 base at V and 1 base at J, leaving 13 bases unmatched. This CDR3 is 18 amino acids long. Germline-derived CDR1 and CDR2 are SGHTA and FQGTGA. CDR3 DNA: TGTGCCAGCAGCTTAAAGGGCCGAGACAGGGCGTTTTCCTACGAGCAGTACTTC. Translating gives CASSLKGRDRAFSYEQYF.

The gene calls are TRBV10-3 and TRBJ2-5; the D gene is possibly TRBD1 (5 bases). The length of the CDR3 is 15 residues. The V and J ends lost 8 bases and 5 bases respectively, with 21 bases between them. The germline V gene has CDR1 ENHRY and CDR2 SYGVKD. The CDR3 region has the DNA TGTGCCATCTCGGCCCCCGGGCAGGGCGATGAGACCCAGTACTTC. Protein sequence: CAISAPGQGDETQYF.

This clone was seen a handful of times. The chain combines TRBV6-5 with TRBJ1-6; no definite D call. The germline V gene has CDR1 MNHEY and CDR2 SVGAGI. The CDR3 spans 14 residues. V lost 5 bases, J lost 10 bases, and 15 bases lay in between. CDR3 in DNA: TGTGCCAGCAGTCCGACACAGACGAACTCACCCCTCCACTTT. Translated, it gives CASSPTQTNSPLHF.

V usage is TRBV5-1 and J usage is TRBJ2-5, with a tentative D call TRBD2 (6 bases). Trimming shortened V by 4 bases and J by 3 bases, and 10 bases separated the two germline ends. The germline gives CDR1 SGHRS, CDR2 YFSETQ. This CDR3 region has 13 residues. This CDR3 is CASSSQREETQYF. As DNA, the CDR3 is TGCGCCAGCAGCAGCCAGCGGGAAGAGACCCAGTACTTC.